The following is a T cell receptor beta chain sequence with its context. This sequence may be a read error, since a much larger clone differs from it by one base. TCRdb reanalysed the RT-PCR reads using MiXCR and keeps one entry per CDR3 protein. The sample holds around 570,000 distinct CDR3 sequences, roughly 12% seen once. This entry comes from a study of response to subunit inactivated influenza vaccine. Germline lookup yields CDR1 SGHTA and CDR2 FQGNSA. The CDR3 has 14 amino acids. V was cut by 4 bases and J by 7 bases, with 17 bases left in between. The same sample was also used in a study of T cells expressing NK-cell markers. Per that study: Scientists made TCR beta cDNA using 5'RACE template switching with UMIs.

The material sequenced was PBMCs from blood, taken on the day of vaccination. This chain links TRBV7-2 with TRBJ2-7, with no clear D. The TCR was taken from a middle-aged man who received an inactivated influenza vaccine. CDR3 residues: CASSSAPRVGEQYF. In DNA form, the CDR3 reads TGTGCCAGCAGCTCCGCCCCCCGGGTTGGAGAGCAGTACTTC.